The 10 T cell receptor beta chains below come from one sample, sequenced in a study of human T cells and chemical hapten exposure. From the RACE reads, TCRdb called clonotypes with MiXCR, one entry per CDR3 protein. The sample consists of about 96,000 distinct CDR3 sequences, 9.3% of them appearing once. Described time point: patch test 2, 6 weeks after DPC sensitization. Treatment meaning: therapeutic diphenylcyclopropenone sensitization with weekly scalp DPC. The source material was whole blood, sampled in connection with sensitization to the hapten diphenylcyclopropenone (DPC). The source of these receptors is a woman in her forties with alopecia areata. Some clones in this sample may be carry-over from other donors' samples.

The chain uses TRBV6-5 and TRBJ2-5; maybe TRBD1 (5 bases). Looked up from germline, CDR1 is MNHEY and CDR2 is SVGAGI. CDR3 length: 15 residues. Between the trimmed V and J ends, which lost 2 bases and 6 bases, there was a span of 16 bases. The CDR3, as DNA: TGTGCCAGCAGTTACAGCCAGGGTGCATGGAAGACCCAGTACTTC. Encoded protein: CASSYSQGAWKTQYF.

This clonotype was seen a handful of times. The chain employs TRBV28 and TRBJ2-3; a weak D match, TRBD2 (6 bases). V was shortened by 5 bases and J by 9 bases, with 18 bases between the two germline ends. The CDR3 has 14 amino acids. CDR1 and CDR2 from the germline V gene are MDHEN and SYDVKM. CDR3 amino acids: CASSTKGGISTQYF. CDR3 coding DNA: TGTGCCAGCAGTACCAAGGGCGGGATTAGCACGCAGTATTTT.

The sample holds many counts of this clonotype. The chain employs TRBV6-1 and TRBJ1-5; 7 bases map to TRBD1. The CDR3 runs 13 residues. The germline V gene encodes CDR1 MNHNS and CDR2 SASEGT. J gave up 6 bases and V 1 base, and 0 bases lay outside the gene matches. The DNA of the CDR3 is TGTGCCAGCAGTGAAGAGGGGGCTCAGCCCCAGCATTTT. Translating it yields CASSEEGAQPQHF.

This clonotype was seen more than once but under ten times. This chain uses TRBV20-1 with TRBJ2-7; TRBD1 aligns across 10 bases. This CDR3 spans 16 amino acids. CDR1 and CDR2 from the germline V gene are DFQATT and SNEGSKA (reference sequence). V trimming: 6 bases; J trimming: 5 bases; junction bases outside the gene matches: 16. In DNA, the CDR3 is TGCAGTGCATACAACCTGGACAGGGGGTCAGGGGACGAGCAGTACTTC. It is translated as CSAYNLDRGSGDEQYF.

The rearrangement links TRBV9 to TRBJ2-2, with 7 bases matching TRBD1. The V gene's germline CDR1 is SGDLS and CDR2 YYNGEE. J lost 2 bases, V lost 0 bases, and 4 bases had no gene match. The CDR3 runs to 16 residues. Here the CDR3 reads CASSVGGQLNTGELFF. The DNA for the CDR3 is TGTGCCAGCAGCGTAGGGGGACAGTTAAACACCGGGGAGCTGTTTTTT.

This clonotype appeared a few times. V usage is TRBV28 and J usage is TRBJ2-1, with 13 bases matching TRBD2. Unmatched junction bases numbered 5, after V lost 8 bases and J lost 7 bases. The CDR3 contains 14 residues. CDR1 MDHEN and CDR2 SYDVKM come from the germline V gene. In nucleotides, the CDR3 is TGTGCCAGCTCCTGGACTAGCGGGAGTAATGAGCAGTTCTTC. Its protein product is CASSWTSGSNEQFF.

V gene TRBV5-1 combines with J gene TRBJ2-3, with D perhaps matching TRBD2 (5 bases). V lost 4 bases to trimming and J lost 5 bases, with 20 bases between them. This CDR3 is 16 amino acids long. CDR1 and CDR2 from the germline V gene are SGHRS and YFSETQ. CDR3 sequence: CASSQAPGYGQDTQYF. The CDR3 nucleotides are TGCGCCAGCAGCCAAGCCCCGGGATACGGCCAAGATACGCAGTATTTT.

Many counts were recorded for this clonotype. The CDR3 spells CSARPVAEATLGETQYF. The CDR3 region has the DNA TGCAGTGCTCGGCCGGTCGCCGAGGCGACTTTAGGAGAGACCCAGTACTTC. The chain has TRBV20-1 and TRBJ2-5; D gene unclear. This CDR3 spans 17 amino acids. From germline, CDR1 is DFQATT and CDR2 SNEGSKA (reference sequence). V was cut by 5 bases and J by 4 bases, with 26 bases left in between.

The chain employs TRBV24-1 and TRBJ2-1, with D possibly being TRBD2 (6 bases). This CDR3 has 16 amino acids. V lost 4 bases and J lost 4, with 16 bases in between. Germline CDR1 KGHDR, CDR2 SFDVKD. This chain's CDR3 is CATSERWGRTYNEQFF. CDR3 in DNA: TGTGCCACCAGTGAGAGGTGGGGGAGGACTTACAATGAGCAGTTCTTC.

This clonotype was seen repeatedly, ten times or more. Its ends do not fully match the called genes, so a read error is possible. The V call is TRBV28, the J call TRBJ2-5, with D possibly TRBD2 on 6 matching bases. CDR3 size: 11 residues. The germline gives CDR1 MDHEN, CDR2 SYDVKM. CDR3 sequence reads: CASTSSGDPLF. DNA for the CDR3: TGTGCCAGCACCTCCTCGGGGGACCCACTATTC.